This section outlines one TCR beta chain sequence together with its context. CDR1 and CDR2 from the germline V gene are MNHGY and SAAAGT. With 5 bases clipped from V and 5 bases from J, the junction kept 5 bases outside the gene matches. The CDR3 is 13 residues long. In the authors' methods: Estimates of nucleated cell counts were drawn from the amplification of reference gene primers. The table came from immunoSEQ multiplex PCR; TCRdb's copy has only in-frame clones and leaves some out. V and J calls and clone size are as listed in that table; D and trimming were resolved from the DNA. The data hold 100,000 to 130,000 clones, with about 80% observed a single time. The sample is drawn from a study of blood T cell repertoires in COVID-19. Across the whole study: Donors in the United States, Italy and Spain gave samples during acute or convalescent COVID-19. Sample material is recorded as cDNA or gDNA derived from T cells, B-cell-depleted T cells, or PBMCs.

This clonotype originated in a man aged 65 to 79 with acute or convalescent COVID-19. The chain combines TRBV6-8 with TRBJ1-2; 7 nucleotides align to TRBD1. Sequenced material: peripheral blood. CDR3 in amino acids: CASSTGTDYGYTF. The CDR3 region has the DNA TGTGCCAGCAGTACCGGGACAGATTATGGCTACACCTTC.